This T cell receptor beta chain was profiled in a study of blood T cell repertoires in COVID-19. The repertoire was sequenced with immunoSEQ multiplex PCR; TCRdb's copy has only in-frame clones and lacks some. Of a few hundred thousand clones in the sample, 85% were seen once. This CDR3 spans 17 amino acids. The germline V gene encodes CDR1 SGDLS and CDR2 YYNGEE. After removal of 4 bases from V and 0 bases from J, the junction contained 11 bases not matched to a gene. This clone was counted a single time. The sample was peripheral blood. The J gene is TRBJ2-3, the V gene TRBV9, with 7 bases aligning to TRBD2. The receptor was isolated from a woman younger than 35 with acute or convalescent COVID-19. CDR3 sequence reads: CASSPRAGDSSTDTQYF. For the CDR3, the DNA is TGTGCCAGCAGCCCACGGGCGGGGGATTCGAGCACAGATACGCAGTATTTT.